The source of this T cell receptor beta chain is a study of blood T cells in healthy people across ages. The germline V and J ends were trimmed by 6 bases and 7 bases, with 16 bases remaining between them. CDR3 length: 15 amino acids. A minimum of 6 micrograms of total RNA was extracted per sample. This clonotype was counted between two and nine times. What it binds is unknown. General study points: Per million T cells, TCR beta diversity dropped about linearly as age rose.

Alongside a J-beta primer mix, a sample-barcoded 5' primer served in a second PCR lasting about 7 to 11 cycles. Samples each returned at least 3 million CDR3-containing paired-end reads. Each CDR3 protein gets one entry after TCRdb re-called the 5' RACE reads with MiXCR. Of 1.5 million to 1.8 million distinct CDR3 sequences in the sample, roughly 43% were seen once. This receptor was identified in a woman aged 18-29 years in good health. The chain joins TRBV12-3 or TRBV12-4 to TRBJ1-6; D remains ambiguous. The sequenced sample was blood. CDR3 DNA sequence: TGTGCCAGCAGCCTACAGCGAGCAACCAATTCACCCCTCCACTTT. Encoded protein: CASSLQRATNSPLHF.